A single sample gave rise to the 8 T cell receptor beta chains below, sequenced in a study of T-cell reconstitution after alpha-beta-depleted transplantation in children. TCRbeta library preparation incorporated unique molecular identifiers. TCRdb used MiXCR to reprocess the PCR reads, holding one entry per CDR3 protein. The sample records a few hundred thousand distinct CDR3 sequences, about 17% being singletons. The sample consisted of PBMCs from the stem cell graft donor, taken from the stem cell graft. These receptors all come from a human donor who donated a stem cell graft to a child with acute lymphoblastic leukemia.

This clonotype was detected only a few times. This chain connects TRBV4-1 to TRBJ2-7; TRBD1 agrees at 7 bases. V was pared by 1 base and J by 0 bases, with 9 bases of the junction left unmatched. CDR3 length: 17 amino acids. Germline CDR1 and CDR2: MGHRA and YSYEKL. Here the CDR3 DNA reads TGCGCCAGCAGCCAAGGTGGGCTAGGGGGCGGCTCCTACGAGCAGTACTTC. The encoded protein is CASSQGGLGGGSYEQYF.

This clonotype has a handful of counts. The chain joins TRBV5-1 to TRBJ2-7; D gene ambiguous. Per germline, CDR1 SGHRS and CDR2 YFSETQ. The CDR3 is 15 residues long. V was cut by 0 bases and J by 4 bases, with 14 bases left in between. In DNA form, the CDR3 reads TGCGCCAGCAGCTTGGGGCCGATAGGTCAGTACGAGCAGTACTTC. It encodes CASSLGPIGQYEQYF. The complete variable domain, with remaining parts taken from reference TRBV5-1 and TRBJ2-7, reads KAGVTQTPRYLIKTRGQQVTLSCSPISGHRSVSWYQQTPGQGLQFLFEYFSETQRNKGNFPGRFSGRQFSNSRSEMNVSTLELGDSALYLCASSLGPIGQYEQYFGPGTRLTVT.

V usage is TRBV3-1 and J usage is TRBJ2-7; D is unclear. The CDR3 sequence is 16 residues long. Looked up from germline, CDR1 is LGHDT and CDR2 is YNNKEL (reference sequence). Trimming pared 0 bases from V and 3 bases from J, leaving 15 bases between. CDR3 loop: CASSQDKARVYYEQYF. Written as DNA, the CDR3 is TGTGCCAGCAGCCAAGATAAGGCTAGGGTGTACTACGAGCAGTACTTC.

This clonotype was seen a handful of times. This chain connects TRBV25-1 to TRBJ1-1, with D tentatively TRBD1 (5 bases). The germline gives CDR1 MGHDK, CDR2 SYGVNS. The CDR3 sequence is 13 residues long. Between the trimmed V and J ends, which lost 7 bases and 3 bases, there was a span of 12 bases. The CDR3 loop reads CASNTGGDTEAFF. CDR3 sequence (DNA): TGTGCCAGCAACACTGGGGGGGACACTGAAGCTTTCTTT.

The chain carries TRBV6-5 and TRBJ2-1, with D hard to call. Germline CDR1 is MNHEY and CDR2 is SVGAGI. CDR3 length: 12 amino acids. Trimming pared 6 bases from V and 5 bases from J, leaving 8 bases between. The CDR3 sequence: CASRWVNNEQFF. The CDR3 nucleotides are TGTGCCAGCAGATGGGTCAACAATGAGCAGTTCTTC.

The V call is TRBV7-8, the J call TRBJ2-3; TRBD2 is a possible D gene (5 bases). Germline loops: CDR1 SGHVS, CDR2 FQNEAQ. Trimming took 5 bases from V and 5 from J, leaving 11 bases between them. The CDR3 is 13 amino acids. This chain's CDR3 is CASSPRAGDTQYF. The DNA of the CDR3 is TGTGCCAGCAGCCCGCGGGCGGGAGATACGCAGTATTTT.

This clonotype was detected a few times. V gene TRBV27 combines with J gene TRBJ2-2; D uncertain. Germline CDR1 is MNHEY and CDR2 is SMNVEV (reference sequence). Between the trimmed V and J ends, which lost 1 base and 2 bases, there was a span of 11 bases. This CDR3 spans 16 amino acids. CDR3 DNA: TGTGCCAGCAGTTTATTCCCCAGGAGTAACACCGGGGAGCTGTTTTTT. Amino acids: CASSLFPRSNTGELFF.

The CDR3 DNA sequence: TGTGCCATCAGTGAGTCGTCAGATCGTGAGCAGTTCTTC. Its protein is CAISESSDREQFF. The chain combines TRBV10-3 with TRBJ2-1; D not resolved. The CDR3 spans 13 residues. The ends were cut back, 0 bases at V and 9 bases at J, with 9 bases in the middle. Germline CDR1 reads ENHRY; CDR2 reads SYGVKD.